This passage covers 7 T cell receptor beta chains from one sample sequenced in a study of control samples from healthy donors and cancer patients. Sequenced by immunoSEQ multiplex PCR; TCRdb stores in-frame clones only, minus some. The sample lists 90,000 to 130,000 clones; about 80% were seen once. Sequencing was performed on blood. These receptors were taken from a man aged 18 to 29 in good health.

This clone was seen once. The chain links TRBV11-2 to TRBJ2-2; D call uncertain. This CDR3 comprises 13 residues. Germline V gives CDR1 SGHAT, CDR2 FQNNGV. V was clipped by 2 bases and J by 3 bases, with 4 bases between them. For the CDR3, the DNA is TGTGCCAGCAGCTTACAGCACACCGGGGAGCTGTTTTTT. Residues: CASSLQHTGELFF.

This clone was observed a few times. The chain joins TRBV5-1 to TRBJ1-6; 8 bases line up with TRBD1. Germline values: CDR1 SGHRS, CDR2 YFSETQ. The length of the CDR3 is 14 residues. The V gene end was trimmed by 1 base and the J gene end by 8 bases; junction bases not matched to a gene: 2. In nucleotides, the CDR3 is TGCGCCAGCAGCTTGCCAGGGGGCGATTCACCCCTCCACTTT. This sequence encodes CASSLPGGDSPLHF. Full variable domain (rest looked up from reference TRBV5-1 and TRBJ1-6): KAGVTQTPRYLIKTRGQQVTLSCSPISGHRSVSWYQQTPGQGLQFLFEYFSETQRNKGNFPGRFSGRQFSNSRSEMNVSTLELGDSALYLCASSLPGGDSPLHFGNGTRLTVT.

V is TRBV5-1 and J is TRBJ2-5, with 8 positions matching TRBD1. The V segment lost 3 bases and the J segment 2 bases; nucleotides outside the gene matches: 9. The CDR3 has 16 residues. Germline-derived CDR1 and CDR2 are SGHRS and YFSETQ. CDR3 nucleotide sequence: TGCGCCAGCAGCTGGGGACAGGAGGCCCAACAAGAGACCCAGTACTTC. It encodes CASSWGQEAQQETQYF.

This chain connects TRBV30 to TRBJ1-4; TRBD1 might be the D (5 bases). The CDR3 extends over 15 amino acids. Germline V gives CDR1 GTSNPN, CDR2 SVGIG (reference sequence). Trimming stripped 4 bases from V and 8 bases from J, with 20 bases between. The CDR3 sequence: CAWTQTGTTREKLFF. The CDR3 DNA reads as TGTGCCTGGACTCAAACCGGGACCACCAGGGAAAAACTGTTTTTT.

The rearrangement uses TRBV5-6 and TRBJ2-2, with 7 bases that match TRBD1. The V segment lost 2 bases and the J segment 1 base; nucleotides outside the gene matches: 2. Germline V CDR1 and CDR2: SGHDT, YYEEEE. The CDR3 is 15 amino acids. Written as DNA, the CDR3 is TGTGCCAGCAGCTTAAGGACAGGGAACACCGGGGAGCTGTTTTTT. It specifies CASSLRTGNTGELFF.

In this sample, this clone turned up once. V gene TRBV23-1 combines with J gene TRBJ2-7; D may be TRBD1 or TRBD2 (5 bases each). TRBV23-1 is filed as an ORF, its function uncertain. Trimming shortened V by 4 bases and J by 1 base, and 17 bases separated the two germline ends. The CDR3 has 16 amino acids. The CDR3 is CASSLPGPKGSYEQYV. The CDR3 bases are TGCGCCAGCAGTCTCCCGGGACCCAAGGGGTCCTACGAGCAGTACGTC.

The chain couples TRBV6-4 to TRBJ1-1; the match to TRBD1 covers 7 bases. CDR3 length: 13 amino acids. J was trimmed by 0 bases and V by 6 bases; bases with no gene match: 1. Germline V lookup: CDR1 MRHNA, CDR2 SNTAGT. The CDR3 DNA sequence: TGTGCCAGCAGGGGACAGTTGAACACTGAAGCTTTCTTT. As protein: CASRGQLNTEAFF.